What follows are 19 T cell receptor beta chains derived from one specimen sequenced in a study of cytomegalovirus exposure and HLA in healthy donors listed by TCRdb under 2017. Preparation of the library involved the immunoSEQ multiplex PCR assay. In its TCRdb copy, this immuneACCESS table keeps in-frame sequences only and misses some clones. Where compared with another copy, unresolved V genes explain less than half of these, and the others have no known cause. This sample gives over 80,000 clones in total; less than 85% of them show up just once. The ten biggest clones cover roughly 20% of the sample. The sequencing input was PBMCs. All receptors derive from a man younger than 35 in good health and CMV-seropositive.

The chain carries TRBV19 and TRBJ1-2; tentative D call: TRBD1 (6 bases). The CDR3 consists of 12 residues. The ends were cut back, 9 bases at V and 5 bases at J, with 13 bases in the middle. CDR1 and CDR2 (germline): LNHDA, SQIVND (reference sequence). The CDR3 sequence: CASTLQGYGYTF. The CDR3 coding sequence is TGTGCCAGCACCCTGCAGGGGTATGGCTACACCTTC.

The rearrangement joins TRBV27 to TRBJ2-2; weak D call: TRBD1 (5 bases). Trimming removed 6 bases at V and 3 bases at J, with 11 bases between. The CDR3 runs to 14 residues. Per germline, CDR1 MNHEY and CDR2 SMNVEV (reference sequence). The CDR3 reads CASSFTGYTGELFF. The CDR3 nucleotides read TGTGCCAGCAGCTTTACAGGATACACCGGGGAGCTGTTTTTT.

This clone was seen a few times. The CDR3 reads CAIARSNTGELFF. CDR3 sequence (DNA): TGTGCCATCGCACGGTCGAACACCGGGGAGCTGTTTTTT. The genes are TRBV10-3 and TRBJ2-2; no firm D call. The V and J ends lost 8 bases and 0 bases respectively, with 7 bases between them. The CDR3 covers 13 residues. Germline CDR1 ENHRY, CDR2 SYGVKD.

The J gene is TRBJ2-5, the V gene TRBV11-2; 9 nucleotides line up with TRBD1. CDR3 length: 14 amino acids. V gave up 4 bases and J gave up 7 bases; unmatched junction bases: 7. CDR1 and CDR2 from the germline V gene are SGHAT and FQNNGV. DNA of the CDR3: TGTGCCAGCAGCTCGGGACAGGGAGGGGTGACCCAGTACTTC. Its protein is CASSSGQGGVTQYF.

The gene calls are TRBV2 and TRBJ2-7, with 8 bases lining up with TRBD1. The CDR3 covers 11 residues. Germline loops: CDR1 SNHLY, CDR2 FYNNEI. Germline trimming cut 7 bases from V and 13 bases from J; bases unmatched to any gene: 9. In DNA form, the CDR3 reads TGTGCCAGCACCGGGACAGGTCGGGGTTACGTC. Translation gives CASTGTGRGYV.

The rearrangement joins TRBV27 to TRBJ2-3; no reliable D call. The CDR3 has 15 amino acids. Trimming removed 6 bases from V and 2 bases from J, with 15 bases in between. Looked up from germline, CDR1 is MNHEY and CDR2 is SMNVEV (reference sequence). CDR3: CASSARRRFTDTQYF. Here the CDR3 DNA reads TGTGCCAGCAGCGCTAGGAGACGTTTCACAGATACGCAGTATTTT.

The gene calls are TRBV6-5 and TRBJ1-1; D call uncertain. V was clipped by 4 bases and J by 3 bases, with 12 bases between them. CDR1 is MNHEY and CDR2 is SVGAGI in the germline V gene. The CDR3 is made up of 14 amino acids. The CDR3 loop is CASSSYHRYTEAFF. CDR3 DNA sequence: TGTGCCAGCAGTTCCTACCATAGATACACTGAAGCTTTCTTT.

The J gene is TRBJ2-5, the V gene TRBV5-1; TRBD2 might be the D (6 bases). CDR3 length: 13 amino acids. Per germline, CDR1 SGHRS and CDR2 YFSETQ. Deletions cut 2 bases from V and 4 bases from J, with 9 bases between. This chain's CDR3 is CASSFRAGETQYF. CDR3 coding DNA: TGCGCCAGCAGCTTCCGAGCGGGAGAGACCCAGTACTTC. Supplemented by reference TRBV5-1 and TRBJ2-5, the full variable domain reads KAGVTQTPRYLIKTRGQQVTLSCSPISGHRSVSWYQQTPGQGLQFLFEYFSETQRNKGNFPGRFSGRQFSNSRSEMNVSTLELGDSALYLCASSFRAGETQYFGPGTRLLVL.

As DNA, the CDR3 is TGTGCCAGCAGCTCAACAGGGGTTCAGTACTTC. Its translation: CASSSTGVQYF. The V call is TRBV27, the J call TRBJ2-4; TRBD1 aligns across 7 bases. Unmatched junction bases numbered 4, after V lost 6 bases and J lost 11 bases. Germline V gene data show CDR1 as MNHEY and CDR2 as SMNVEV (reference sequence). This CDR3 region has 11 residues.

This clone has a handful of counts. V gene TRBV29-1 combines with J gene TRBJ1-4; 9 nucleotides align to TRBD1. The CDR3 sequence is 13 residues long. V was clipped by 6 bases and J by 5 bases; unmatched bases: 4. CDR1 and CDR2 (germline): SQVTM, ANQGSEA. Here the CDR3 reads CSVAGQGNEKLFF. CDR3 nucleotides: TGCAGCGTCGCGGGACAGGGAAATGAAAAACTGTTTTTT.

The V call is TRBV12-5, the J call TRBJ1-3, with D perhaps matching TRBD1 (6 bases). Germline V gives CDR1 LGHNT, CDR2 FRNRAP. V was pared by 5 bases and J by 2 bases, with 10 bases between. CDR3 size: 14 residues. The CDR3 sequence: CASGLGTPGNTIYF. CDR3 DNA: TGTGCTAGTGGTCTCGGGACACCTGGAAACACCATATATTTT.

The chain uses TRBV19 and TRBJ2-3, with a possible D match to TRBD2 (7 bases). CDR1 LNHDA and CDR2 SQIVND come from the germline V gene (reference sequence). Trimming shortened V by 3 bases and J by 1 base, and 20 bases separated the two germline ends. The CDR3 contains 18 residues. In DNA, the CDR3 is TGTGCCAGTAGTATCGGGGGGCTCAAGAGTTCACGCACAGATACGCAGTATTTT. It specifies CASSIGGLKSSRTDTQYF.

V is TRBV29-1 and J is TRBJ1-1, with TRBD1 matching over 11 bases. The CDR3 has 14 amino acids. V lost 3 bases, J lost 1 base, and 1 base stayed unmatched. The germline V gene encodes CDR1 SQVTM and CDR2 ANQGSEA. The CDR3 DNA is TGCAGCGTTGAGGGGACAGGGGGGAACACTGAAGCTTTCTTT. Residues: CSVEGTGGNTEAFF.

The rearrangement uses TRBV18 and TRBJ1-2; D is perhaps TRBD1 (5 bases). The CDR3 is 14 residues long. The germline V gene encodes CDR1 KGHSH and CDR2 LQKENI. V dropped 6 bases and J dropped 0 bases, with 11 bases sitting between them. CDR3 amino acids: CASSSTVTNYGYTF. In DNA, the CDR3 is TGTGCCAGCTCGTCGACAGTTACTAACTATGGCTACACCTTC.

Here the CDR3 reads CASSPRGQGTVAGANVLTF. CDR3 nucleotides: TGTGCCAGCAGCCCCCGTGGACAGGGGACGGTTGCTGGGGCCAACGTCCTGACTTTC. V and J are TRBV9 and TRBJ2-6; 9 nucleotides align to TRBD1. V was pared by 4 bases and J by 2 bases, with 13 bases of the junction left unmatched. The CDR3 covers 19 residues. Per the germline V gene, CDR1 is SGDLS and CDR2 is YYNGEE.

J is TRBJ2-1 and V is TRBV29-1, with 9 bases fitting TRBD2. CDR1 is SQVTM and CDR2 is ANQGSEA in the germline V gene. The J segment lost 5 bases and the V segment lost 3 bases, leaving 14 bases of the junction unmatched. CDR3 length equals 17 residues. CDR3 bases: TGCAGCGTTGATATACTAGCGGGTAGCGTTGCGGACAATGAGCAGTTCTTC. This sequence encodes CSVDILAGSVADNEQFF.

This clone occurred once. This chain links TRBV5-4 with TRBJ1-2, with 7 bases aligning to TRBD1. The CDR3 extends over 13 amino acids. Germline CDR1 and CDR2: SGHNT and YYREEE (reference sequence). With V trimmed by 5 bases and J by 7 bases, 8 bases remained unmatched. In nucleotides, the CDR3 is TGTGCCAGCAGACGGGACAGAACTGGTGGCTACACCTTC. Amino acid sequence: CASRRDRTGGYTF. Looking up the rest from reference TRBV5-4 and TRBJ1-2 gives the full variable domain: ETGVTQSPTHLIKTRGQQVTLRCSSQSGHNTVSWYQQALGQGPQFIFQYYREEENGRGNFPPRFSGLQFPNYSSELNVNALELDDSALYLCASRRDRTGGYTFGSGTRLTVV.

This sequence joins TRBV2 and TRBJ1-5; no definite D call. The V gene's germline CDR1 is SNHLY and CDR2 FYNNEI. CDR3 size: 20 residues. Between the trimmed V and J ends, which lost 4 bases and 0 bases, there was a span of 25 bases. Here the CDR3 reads CASSATPQPTGGSSNQPQHF. The CDR3, as DNA: TGTGCCAGCAGTGCCACCCCCCAGCCCACGGGAGGGAGTAGCAATCAGCCCCAGCATTTT.

This chain joins TRBV30 and TRBJ2-1; no clear D gene. This CDR3 has 13 amino acids. CDR1 GTSNPN and CDR2 SVGIG come from the germline V gene (reference sequence). The CDR3: CAGRGPGPNEQFF. The CDR3 DNA follows: TGTGCAGGTCGTGGGCCCGGCCCCAATGAGCAGTTCTTC.